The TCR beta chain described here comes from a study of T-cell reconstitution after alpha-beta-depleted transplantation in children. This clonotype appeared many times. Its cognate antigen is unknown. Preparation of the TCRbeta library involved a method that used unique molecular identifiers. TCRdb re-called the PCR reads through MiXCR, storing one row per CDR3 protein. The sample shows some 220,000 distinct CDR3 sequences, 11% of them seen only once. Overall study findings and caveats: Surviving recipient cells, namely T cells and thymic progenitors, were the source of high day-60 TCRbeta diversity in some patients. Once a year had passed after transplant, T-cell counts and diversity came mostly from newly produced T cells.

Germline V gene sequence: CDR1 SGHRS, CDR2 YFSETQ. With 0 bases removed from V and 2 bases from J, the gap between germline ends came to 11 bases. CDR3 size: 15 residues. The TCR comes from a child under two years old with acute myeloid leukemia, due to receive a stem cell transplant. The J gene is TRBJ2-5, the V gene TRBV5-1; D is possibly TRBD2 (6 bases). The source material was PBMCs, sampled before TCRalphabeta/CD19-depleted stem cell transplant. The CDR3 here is CASSLGPGGQETQYF. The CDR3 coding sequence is TGCGCCAGCAGCTTGGGGCCCGGGGGACAAGAGACCCAGTACTTC. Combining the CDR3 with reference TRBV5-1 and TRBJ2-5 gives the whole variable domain KAGVTQTPRYLIKTRGQQVTLSCSPISGHRSVSWYQQTPGQGLQFLFEYFSETQRNKGNFPGRFSGRQFSNSRSEMNVSTLELGDSALYLCASSLGPGGQETQYFGPGTRLLVL.